This T cell receptor beta chain comes out of a study of shared clonotypes between healthy human individuals (dated by TCRdb to the early 2020s). In terms of the full investigation: A couple of women and a few men aged 18 to 49 years were included in the cohort. To increase sequencing depth and limit assay-specific biases, different laboratories used diverse techniques to prepare libraries and sequence TCR repertoires. Leukapheresis yielded between about 0.85 and 10 billion PBMCs per donor. Per donor, three plates each were used for CD4 naive and CD4 memory, two for CD8 naive, and one for CD8 memory. To estimate repertoire size and how much clonotypes are shared between individuals, the study performed deep sequencing of blood TCR repertoires from 4 to 6 healthy adults. The paper's findings and limits, for the study overall: Even with the large sequencing depth, rarefaction of the sorted-subset datasets indicated that sequencing was incomplete. Based on pairwise subsampling, the degree of clonotype sharing among donors was expected to be affected by sequencing depth. Clonotypes shared by all four sorted-subset donors showed higher generation probabilities than non-shared clonotypes. Sampling was restricted to blood, and TCR repertoires in tissue are likely to differ from TCR repertoires in blood. The genetic and exposure-history diversity represented was limited by the small number of donors. Estimated clonotype richness was generally larger for naive than for memory subsets. Across four donors, roughly 5.4% of naive CD4, approximately 3.6% of naive CD8, about 2% of memory CD4, and around 0.4% of memory CD8 clonotypes were shared.

As for this clone: This clone's antigen is unknown. Per-base qualities were not stored, and no clone one base away is much larger.

TCR CDR3 regions were amplified from genomic DNA by multiplex PCR using the deep immunoSEQ assay. Extracted genomic DNA from each cell subset was distributed evenly across all wells of several immunoSEQ 96-well plates, and each plate was treated as a replicate. Each replicate PCR for sorted subsets received around 0.2 ug genomic DNA, equal to some 32,000 T cell genomes. The purified libraries were quantified using a Qubit 3.0 fluorometer, sized with a Bioanalyzer 2100, and then quantified again using the KAPA Library Quantification kit. A separate single-read 150-cycle Illumina NextSeq 550 flow cell was used to sequence each immunoSEQ 96-well plate. Concerning the study's data processing: Because the immunoSEQ output included only junctional sequences and no quality scores, the filtering could not be the same as the filtering used for full-length reads. To assign V/J genes and CDR3, sequences were annotated using PyIR, a Python wrapper for IgBLAST v1.9, with IMGT germline references. Reads were filtered out if the reads had weak V/J assignments (E-value above 1e-6), no CDR3, stop codons, out-of-frame junctions, or ambiguous translated residues. V3J clonotypes were defined as sequences sharing an identical inferred V gene, J gene, and CDR3 amino acid sequence. The percentage overlap between two repertoires was calculated by dividing the number of shared unique clonotypes by the size of the smaller repertoire. Richness of each repertoire was evaluated using RTK rarefaction, the Chao1 estimator, and Recon v2.1 estimates of unobserved clonotypes. Generation probabilities for all TCRbeta clonotypes obtained by the gDNA method from several donors were computed using OLGA. TCRdb took this table from immuneACCESS and kept in-frame rearrangements with V and J called. Such tables lack part of the clones; where checked against another copy, unresolved V genes explain under half of the gap, and the rest is unexplained. V, J and clone size were drawn from that table, and D and trimming were deduced from the DNA. The sample table contains 500,000 to 700,000 clones; only one count was recorded for roughly 96% of them. The leading ten clones occupy over 0.1% of the sample.

CD8 naive samples were obtained by positive selection for CCR7 among CD45RO-negative cells, yielding a CD45RA+CCR7+ population from which TemRA cells were excluded. Donors were healthy HIV-negative adults with no recently reported acute infections or vaccinations. Every donor was a Caucasian adult living in Nashville, Tennessee, USA. Blood was obtained by leukapheresis, after which PBMCs were separated by Ficoll-Histopaque density gradient centrifugation and cryopreserved in liquid nitrogen vapor phase. Purity and quantity of every magnetically sorted T cell population were checked by analytical flow cytometry. Each sorted fraction had its genomic DNA isolated and then quantified by UV absorbance on a Nanodrop 2000c. The CDR3 goes from the cysteine to the phenylalanine over 12 residues. CDR3 DNA is the only sequence kept; it has 36 bases, read in frame from the first base. The V and J ends are trimmed by 5 bases and 15 bases, leaving 14 bases between them. Based on the germline V gene, the CDR1 and CDR2 sequences are MGHRA and YSYEKL.

The TCR was taken from a woman aged 25 to 45 in good health. Recombination linked TRBV4-1 to TRBJ1-6; a confident D gene designation cannot be given. The sample consisted of naive CD8+ T cells sorted from blood. Per the publication, the cell subset or site label means: CD45RA+CCR7+. The DNA sequence is TGCGCCAGCAGCGAAAGAGTCGGGGTCCTCCACTTT. Protein translation: CASSERVGVLHF.